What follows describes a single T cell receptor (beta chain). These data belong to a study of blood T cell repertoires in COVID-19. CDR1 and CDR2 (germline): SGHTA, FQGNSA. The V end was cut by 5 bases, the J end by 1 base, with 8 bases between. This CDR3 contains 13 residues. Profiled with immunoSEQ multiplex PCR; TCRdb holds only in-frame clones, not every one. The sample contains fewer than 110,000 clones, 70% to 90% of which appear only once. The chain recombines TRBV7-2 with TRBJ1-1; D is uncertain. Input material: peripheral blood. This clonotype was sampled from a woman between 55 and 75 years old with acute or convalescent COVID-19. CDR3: CASSGFTNTEAFF. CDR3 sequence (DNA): TGTGCCAGCAGCGGCTTTACGAACACTGAAGCTTTCTTT.